This is a list of T cell receptor beta chains from one sample in a study of blood T cell repertoires in COVID-19. Assay: immunoSEQ multiplex PCR; the TCRdb copy retains only in-frame clones and omits some. The sample yields approximately 56,000 clones, about 81% seen once. What was sequenced was peripheral blood. The receptors originated from a woman aged 80 or older with COVID-19, enrolled during active disease. Each CDR3 is given with its conserved first and last residue. A D gene is named only where the DNA matches it firmly. Only part of the rows carry a size: once, few, many, or a class if the clone is expanded.

d_call j_call clone_size v_call cdr3_aa cdr3_nt
TRBD1 TRBJ2-7 - TRBV7-9 CASTPSTGAEQYF TGTGCCAGCACGCCCTCGACAGGGGCCGAGCAGTACTTC
- TRBJ1-2 - TRBV27 CASSTHGDNYGYTF TGTGCCAGCAGTACTCACGGGGATAACTATGGCTACACCTTC
- TRBJ1-2 few TRBV3-1/TRBV3-2 CASSQDLGRGYTF TGTGCCAGCAGCCAAGATCTGGGGAGGGGCTACACCTTC
- TRBJ2-6 - TRBV28 CANSPGGANVLTF TGTGCCAACTCCCCCGGGGGGGCCAACGTCCTGACTTTC
- TRBJ2-3 - TRBV5-1 CASSVTGQSTDTQYF TGCGCCAGCAGCGTTACAGGGCAAAGCACAGATACGCAGTATTTT
TRBD2 TRBJ2-1 - TRBV10-3 CAYGASGAINNEQFF TGTGCCTACGGGGCTAGCGGGGCAATAAACAATGAGCAGTTCTTC
TRBD2 TRBJ2-7 - TRBV19 CASSVAGGSYEQYF TGTGCCAGTAGTGTAGCGGGAGGCTCCTACGAGCAGTACTTC
- TRBJ2-5 - TRBV19 CASSLTDSQETQYF TGTGCCAGTAGTCTAACGGACAGTCAAGAGACCCAGTACTTC
TRBD2 TRBJ2-7 - TRBV7-6 CASSLVAGGRNEQYF TGTGCCAGCAGCTTAGTAGCGGGAGGGCGGAACGAGCAGTACTTC
- TRBJ1-6 - TRBV6-6 CASQPGGKNSPLHF TGTGCCAGCCAACCGGGGGGGAAAAATTCACCCCTCCACTTT
TRBD2 TRBJ2-1 - TRBV4-1 CASSPSLAGVFNEQFF TGCGCCAGCAGCCCGTCCTTAGCGGGAGTTTTTAATGAGCAGTTCTTC
TRBD2 TRBJ2-2 - TRBV4-1 CASSPPGLAGVRNTGELFF TGCGCCAGCAGCCCGCCGGGACTAGCGGGAGTCAGGAACACCGGGGAGCTGTTTTTT
TRBD2 TRBJ2-5 - TRBV9 CASSAPSGSTETQYF TGTGCCAGCAGCGCCCCTAGCGGGAGTACAGAGACCCAGTACTTC
- TRBJ2-3 - TRBV24-1 CATSDLKGSTDTQYF TGTGCCACCAGTGATTTGAAGGGGAGCACAGATACGCAGTATTTT
TRBD1 TRBJ2-3 - TRBV7-9 CASRGTAQDTQYF TGTGCCAGCAGAGGGACAGCACAAGATACGCAGTATTTT
TRBD2 TRBJ2-1 - TRBV7-6 CASSLETGTSGRNEQFF TGTGCCAGCAGCCTAGAAACCGGGACTAGCGGGAGAAATGAGCAGTTCTTC
- TRBJ1-1 - TRBV30 CAWSAGRVAFF TGTGCCTGGAGTGCGGGCAGGGTGGCTTTCTTT
TRBD1 TRBJ1-5 once TRBV6-6 CASTTGDGNQPQHF TGTGCCAGCACGACAGGGGACGGCAATCAGCCCCAGCATTTT
TRBD1 TRBJ2-5 - TRBV12-3/TRBV12-4 CASSSGQGTTQYF TGTGCCAGCAGTTCCGGACAGGGAACGACCCAGTACTTC
- TRBJ2-7 - TRBV21-1 CASSGRGYEQYF TGTGCCAGCAGCGGAAGGGGGTACGAGCAGTACTTC
- TRBJ2-3 once TRBV5-4 CASTTPADTQYF TGTGCCAGCACCACGCCAGCAGATACGCAGTATTTT
- TRBJ2-7 - TRBV10-2 CASSEAGRNEQYF TGCGCCAGCAGTGAGGCTGGCAGGAACGAGCAGTACTTC
- TRBJ1-6 - TRBV3-1/TRBV3-2 CASSSFDIHHNSPLHF TGTGCCAGCAGCTCGTTCGACATACATCATAATTCACCCCTCCACTTT
TRBD2 TRBJ2-1 once TRBV15 CATSRRSGSTNEQFF TGTGCCACCAGCAGAAGGAGCGGGAGTACCAATGAGCAGTTCTTC
- TRBJ1-1 - TRBV30 CAWSVIPMNTEAFF TGTGCCTGGAGTGTAATCCCCATGAACACTGAAGCTTTCTTT
- TRBJ1-4 - TRBV25-1 CASRKTATNEKLFF TGTGCCAGCAGGAAAACAGCAACTAATGAAAAACTGTTTTTT
- TRBJ2-2 - TRBV7-2 CASSPDRNTGELFF TGTGCCAGCAGTCCGGACAGAAACACCGGGGAGCTGTTTTTT
- TRBJ1-5 - TRBV10-2 CASKSQSGQPQHF TGCGCCAGCAAAAGCCAATCGGGTCAGCCCCAGCATTTT
- TRBJ2-3 - TRBV2 CASRGGSTDTQYF TGTGCCAGCCGCGGCGGGTCCACAGATACGCAGTATTTT
TRBD1 TRBJ1-1 - TRBV9 CASSVATGDTEAFF TGTGCCAGCAGCGTAGCTACAGGGGACACTGAAGCTTTCTTT
- TRBJ1-2 - TRBV5-5 CASSLAVGYTF TGTGCCAGCAGCTTGGCGGTTGGCTACACCTTC
- TRBJ2-1 few TRBV10-2 CASSMPLDNEQFF TGCGCCAGCAGTATGCCACTTGACAATGAGCAGTTCTTC
TRBD2 TRBJ2-1 - TRBV19 CASCRSSGSQSSEQFF TGTGCCAGTTGCAGGTCCAGCGGGAGTCAATCTAGTGAGCAGTTCTTC
- TRBJ2-7 - TRBV7-9 CASSLEGGAYEQYF TGTGCCAGCAGCTTGGAAGGGGGGGCCTACGAGCAGTACTTC
- TRBJ2-2 - TRBV19 CASSGWAGLSTGELFF TGTGCCAGTAGTGGGTGGGCGGGGCTGAGCACCGGGGAGCTGTTTTTT
- TRBJ2-3 - TRBV27 CASSFSGSTDTQYF TGTGCCAGCAGTTTCTCCGGGTCCACAGATACGCAGTATTTT
TRBD1 TRBJ2-7 few TRBV2 CASRYGTGGPYEQYF TGTGCCAGCAGATACGGGACAGGGGGCCCCTACGAGCAGTACTTC
TRBD2 TRBJ2-5 few TRBV9 CASSVERAGGPIETQYF TGTGCCAGCAGCGTAGAAAGGGCGGGAGGGCCTATAGAGACCCAGTACTTC
- TRBJ2-1 - TRBV11-3 CASSLVGLGEQFF TGTGCCAGCAGCTTAGTCGGCCTCGGGGAGCAGTTCTTC
TRBD2 TRBJ2-1 - TRBV19 CASTSHGGGRGEQFF TGTGCCAGTACCTCCCATGGGGGCGGGAGGGGTGAGCAGTTCTTC
- TRBJ1-5 - TRBV5-1 CASSGGGVNQPQHF TGCGCCAGCAGCGGGGGGGGAGTCAATCAGCCCCAGCATTTT
- TRBJ2-7 once TRBV5-1 CASSPDISYEQYF TGCGCCAGCAGCCCGGACATCTCCTACGAGCAGTACTTC
TRBD1 TRBJ1-2 - TRBV10-3 CAISESKGADGYTF TGTGCCATCAGTGAGTCCAAGGGGGCGGATGGCTACACCTTC
- TRBJ2-3 - TRBV11-3 CASSPGTGTDTQYF TGTGCCAGCAGCCCGGGTACTGGCACAGATACGCAGTATTTT
TRBD2 TRBJ2-1 once TRBV4-1 CASSQPYSGTNDHGEQFF TGCGCCAGCAGCCAACCCTATTCGGGGACTAATGATCATGGTGAGCAGTTCTTC
- TRBJ2-7 - TRBV25-1 CASSETAGTSRLTYEQYF TGTGCCAGCAGTGAAACCGCAGGAACCAGCCGCCTCACCTACGAGCAGTACTTC
- TRBJ2-7 - TRBV3-1/TRBV3-2 CASSREPAWNEQYF TGTGCCAGCAGCCGGGAGCCGGCATGGAACGAGCAGTACTTC
TRBD2 TRBJ2-7 - TRBV5-1 CASSWGARSAGGFIDEQYF TGCGCCAGCAGCTGGGGTGCCCGATCTGCGGGAGGGTTTATCGACGAGCAGTACTTC
TRBD2 TRBJ2-7 - TRBV28 CASSFLSLAGYYEQYF TGTGCCAGCAGTTTTTTATCCTTAGCGGGATACTACGAGCAGTACTTC
TRBD1 TRBJ1-1 - TRBV28 CASRADRGLYTEAFF TGTGCCAGCAGGGCGGACAGGGGGCTCTACACTGAAGCTTTCTTT
- TRBJ2-5 - TRBV4-1 CASSKKAGAGRETQYF TGCGCCAGCAGCAAAAAAGCCGGGGCGGGGAGAGAGACCCAGTACTTC